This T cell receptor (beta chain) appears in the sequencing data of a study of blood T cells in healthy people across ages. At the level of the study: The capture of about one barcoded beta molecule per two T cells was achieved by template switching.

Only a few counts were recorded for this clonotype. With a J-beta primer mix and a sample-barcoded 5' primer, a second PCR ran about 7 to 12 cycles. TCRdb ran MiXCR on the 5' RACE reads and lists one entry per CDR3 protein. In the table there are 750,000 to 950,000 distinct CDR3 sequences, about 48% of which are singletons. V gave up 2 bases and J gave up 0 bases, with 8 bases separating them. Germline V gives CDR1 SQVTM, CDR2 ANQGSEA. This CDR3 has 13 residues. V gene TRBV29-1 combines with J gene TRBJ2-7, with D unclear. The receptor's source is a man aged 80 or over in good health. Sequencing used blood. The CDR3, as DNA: TGCAGCGTTGAATTGGGCGGCTCCTACGAGCAGTACTTC. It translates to CSVELGGSYEQYF.